The clone carrying this T cell receptor (beta chain) was picked up many times. Antigen unknown. Individual cDNA molecules (in the library) carried attached unique molecular identifiers. TCRdb redid the calling of the RACE reads with MiXCR, one entry per CDR3 protein. The profile shows some 340,000 distinct CDR3 sequences, approximately 6.3% of them singletons. This record comes from a study of human T cells and chemical hapten exposure. Study findings and constraints: Among TCRs, those above 1 in 1000 frequency were unaffected by DPC sensitization.

The sample's time point: patch test 1, 2 weeks after DPC sensitization. Regarding treatment: therapeutic diphenylcyclopropenone sensitization with weekly scalp DPC. The TCR originated in a woman aged 18 to 35 with alopecia areata. Some clones in this sample may be carry-over from other donors' samples. Specimen: whole blood, collected in connection with sensitization to the hapten diphenylcyclopropenone (DPC).

This chain's CDR3 is CASSLKGGLSGYEQYF. The CDR3 DNA reads TGTGCCAGCAGCTTGAAGGGGGGCCTTTCGGGGTACGAGCAGTACTTC. The J gene is TRBJ2-7, the V gene TRBV5-6; tentatively, D is TRBD1 or TRBD2 (6 bases each). From germline, CDR1 is SGHDT and CDR2 YYEEEE. V was shortened by 1 base and J by 4 bases, with 18 bases between the two germline ends. The CDR3 length is 16 residues.